This TCR beta chain was profiled in a study of T-cell memory formation after mild COVID-19. Study details: Largely donor-specific sequence clusters came from a couple of donors.

TCRdb recomputed calls from the 5' RACE reads with MiXCR, one row per CDR3 protein. The repertoire includes some 160,000 distinct CDR3 sequences, roughly 31% of them detected once, and 12% sits in the top ten. Remarks on this clonotype: Antigen specificity is unknown.

Trimming took off 3 bases at V and 6 bases at J, with 20 bases between the two ends. Germline CDR1 is MNHNS and CDR2 is SASEGT. The CDR3 contains 16 residues. Study observations and caveats: Later expanders leaned CD4+, whereas clones that contracted between day 15 and 85 were balanced CD4/CD8. CD8+ contracting clones occupied EMRA, while CD4+ ones occupied mainly CM and EM. Memory sampled before infection contained some responding clones, suggesting cross-reactive memory joined.

The source is an adult woman who had mild COVID-19 (a few samples of this study predate the infection). Cell type and time point are not known. Material for sequencing was PBMCs or a T cell subset sorted from them (not recorded which). The gene calls are TRBV6-1 and TRBJ1-2; TRBD1 is a possible D gene (6 bases). CDR3 DNA sequence: TGTGCCAGCAGTGACACGGGAATGGGGGCAGGGGATGGCTACACCTTC. It codes for CASSDTGMGAGDGYTF.